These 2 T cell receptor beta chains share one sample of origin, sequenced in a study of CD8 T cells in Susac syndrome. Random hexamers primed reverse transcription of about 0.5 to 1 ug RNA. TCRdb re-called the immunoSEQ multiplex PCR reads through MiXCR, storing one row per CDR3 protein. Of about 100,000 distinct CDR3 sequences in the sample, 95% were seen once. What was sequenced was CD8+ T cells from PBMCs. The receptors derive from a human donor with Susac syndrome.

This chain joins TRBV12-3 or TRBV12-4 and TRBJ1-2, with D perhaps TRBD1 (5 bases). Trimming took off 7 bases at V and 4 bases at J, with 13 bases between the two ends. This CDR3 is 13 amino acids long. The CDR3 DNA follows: TGTGCCAGCACTTACGGGGGTACCTATGGCTACACCTTC. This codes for CASTYGGTYGYTF.

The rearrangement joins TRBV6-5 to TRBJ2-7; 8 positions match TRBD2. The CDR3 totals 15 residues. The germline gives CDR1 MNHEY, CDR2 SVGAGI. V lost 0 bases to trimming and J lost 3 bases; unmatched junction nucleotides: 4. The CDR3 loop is CASSYSMAGGYEQYF. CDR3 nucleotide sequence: TGTGCCAGCAGTTACTCGATGGCGGGGGGCTACGAGCAGTACTTC.